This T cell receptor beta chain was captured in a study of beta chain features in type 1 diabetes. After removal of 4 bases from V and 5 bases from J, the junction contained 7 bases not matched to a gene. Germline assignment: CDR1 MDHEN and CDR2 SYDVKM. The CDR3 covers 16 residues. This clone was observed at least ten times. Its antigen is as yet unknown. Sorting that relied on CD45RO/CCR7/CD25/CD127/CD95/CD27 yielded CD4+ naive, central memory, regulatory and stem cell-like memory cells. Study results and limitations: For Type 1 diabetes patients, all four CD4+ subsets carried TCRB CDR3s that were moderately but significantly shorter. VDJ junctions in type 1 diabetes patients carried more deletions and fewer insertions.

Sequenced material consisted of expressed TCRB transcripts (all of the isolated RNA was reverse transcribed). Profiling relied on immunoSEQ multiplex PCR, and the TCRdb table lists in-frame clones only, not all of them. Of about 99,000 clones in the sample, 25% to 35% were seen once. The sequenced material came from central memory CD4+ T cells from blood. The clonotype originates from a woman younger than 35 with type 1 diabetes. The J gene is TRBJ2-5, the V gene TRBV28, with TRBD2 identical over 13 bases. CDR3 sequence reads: CASSSYGTSGKETQYF. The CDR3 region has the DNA TGTGCCAGCAGTTCCTACGGGACTAGCGGGAAGGAGACCCAGTACTTC.